This TCR beta chain was identified during a study of a mutant IDH1 vaccine in newly diagnosed glioma. For the study at large: Sex among treated patients split around 60% male, around 38% female; mean age was approximately 38 years.

The sample holds a few counts of this clone. Its matching antigen is unknown. General study findings and limits: Pseudoprogression apparently lacked any relation to changes in top peripheral T cell clonotypes.

CDR3 length: 15 amino acids. With 7 bases removed from V and 0 bases from J, the gap between germline ends came to 14 bases. Germline V gene lookup returns CDR1 LNHDA and CDR2 SQIVND (reference sequence). Sample time point: week 35, safety follow-up. Every single dose of the vaccine, 300 ug of mutant IDH1 20-mer peptide, came with topical imiquimod. Donors had new IDH1-mutant astrocytomas of WHO grade 3 or 4 (ATRX-lost). Some clones are missing from TCRdb's copy, which holds only in-frame ones; the method was immunoSEQ multiplex PCR. The sample has 25,000 to 40,000 clones; more than 65% are singletons.

The receptor was isolated from a man aged 25 to 40 with glioma. The material sequenced was PBMCs, taken from a glioma patient whose treatment included an IDH1 peptide vaccine. The V and J genes are TRBV19 and TRBJ2-3, with D possibly matching TRBD2 (6 bases). The CDR3 sequence: CASTESGGSTDTQYF. DNA for the CDR3: TGTGCCAGTACTGAAAGCGGAGGGAGCACAGATACGCAGTATTTT.